This record looks at one TCR beta chain sequence and its context. In the authors' methods: Researchers report that nucleated cell counts were estimated from reference gene primer amplification. TCRdb's copy holds only in-frame clones and misses some; the assay was immunoSEQ multiplex PCR. V and J calls and clone size come straight from that table; D and trimming were deduced from the DNA. The profile covers some 85,000 clones, with 78% appearing a single time and about 6% taken by the ten largest. This sample was included in a study of blood T cell repertoires in COVID-19. Study background: Material from acute and convalescent COVID-19 was sourced from the United States, Italy and Spain.

Germline V gene data show CDR1 as KGHSH and CDR2 as LQKENI. The CDR3 extends over 14 amino acids. V lost 8 bases, J lost 1 base, and 4 bases stayed unmatched. The gene calls are TRBV18 and TRBJ1-1; 10 nucleotides agree with TRBD1. This sequence was found in a man aged 65 to 85 with COVID-19, enrolled during active disease. Sequenced: peripheral blood. Here the CDR3 DNA reads TGTGCCAGCCGGGACAGGGGCCGGAACACTGAAGCTTTCTTT. As protein: CASRDRGRNTEAFF.